The 15 T cell receptor beta chains below were found in one sample sequenced in a study of cytomegalovirus exposure and HLA in healthy donors. Researchers ran the PCR with 60 Vbeta and 13 Jbeta primers. This table comes from immunoSEQ multiplex PCR, and its TCRdb copy is limited to in-frame clones, with some not included. The sample has 100,000 to 150,000 clones, over 60% seen once. The sequenced sample was PBMCs. These TCRs come from a human donor in good health.

CDR3 amino acids: CSLRTEAETQYF. The CDR3 DNA is TGCAGCCTTAGGACAGAAGCAGAGACCCAGTACTTC. V and J are TRBV29-1 and TRBJ2-5; D might be TRBD1 (6 bases). The CDR3 length is 12 residues. Germline V gives CDR1 SQVTM, CDR2 ANQGSEA. V dropped 8 bases and J dropped 4 bases, with 14 bases sitting between them.

This clone has a single count. V and J are TRBV9 and TRBJ1-2, with 7 nucleotides matching TRBD1. From germline, CDR1 is SGDLS and CDR2 YYNGEE. The V segment lost 1 base and the J segment 4 bases; nucleotides outside the gene matches: 4. This CDR3 region has 14 residues. DNA of the CDR3: TGTGCCAGCAGCGTACAAGGGGGCACCTATGGCTACACCTTC. Amino acids: CASSVQGGTYGYTF.

The rearrangement uses TRBV4-3 and TRBJ1-2; no clear D gene. The V gene lost 0 bases and the J gene lost 8 bases, with 16 bases spanning the gap. In germline, CDR1 is LGHNA, CDR2 YSLEER. There are 15 residues in the CDR3. This chain's CDR3 is CASSQDPTGYLGYTF. The DNA of the CDR3 is TGCGCCAGCAGCCAAGATCCGACGGGATACTTAGGCTACACCTTC.

The sample holds a few counts of this clone. This chain connects TRBV6-1 to TRBJ1-5; D is possibly TRBD1 (6 bases). Trimming took off 6 bases at V and 2 bases at J, with 14 bases between the two ends. Germline V CDR1 and CDR2: MNHNS, SASEGT. The CDR3 covers 15 residues. As DNA, the CDR3 is TGTGCCAGCAGAAGGGGGGGGATCGGCAATCAGCCCCAGCATTTT. Protein sequence: CASRRGGIGNQPQHF.

The chain links TRBV7-9 to TRBJ1-5; 7 bases are shared with TRBD1. V lost 2 bases to trimming and J lost 5 bases; unmatched junction nucleotides: 0. The germline CDR1 and CDR2 sequences are SEHNR and FQNEAQ (reference sequence). The CDR3 loop spans 13 amino acids. This CDR3 is CASSLTGDQPQHF. The CDR3 DNA reads TGTGCCAGCAGCTTAACAGGGGATCAGCCCCAGCATTTT.

The genes are TRBV6-6 and TRBJ1-1; a possible D gene is TRBD1 (5 bases). Trimming left V 6 bases short and J 2 bases short, with 13 bases between. The CDR3 is 14 amino acids. Per the germline V gene, CDR1 is MNHNY and CDR2 is SVGAGI (reference sequence). The chain's CDR3 is CASRSRGANTEAFF. CDR3 sequence (DNA): TGTGCCAGCAGATCCCGCGGGGCTAACACTGAAGCTTTCTTT.

This chain connects TRBV4-2 to TRBJ1-4; possibly TRBD1 for D (5 bases). The V end lost 1 base, the J end lost 8 bases, and 17 bases lay between the germline ends. The CDR3 loop spans 16 amino acids. Germline CDR1 is LGHNA and CDR2 is YNFKEQ. The CDR3 nucleotides are TGTGCCAGCAGCCAAGTGCGCACGCCCGACAGAGAAAAACTGTTTTTT. It encodes CASSQVRTPDREKLFF.

The rearrangement uses TRBV7-6 and TRBJ2-1; D is possibly TRBD2 (5 bases). Per germline, CDR1 SGHVS and CDR2 FNYEAQ. V lost 5 bases and J lost 4, with 9 bases in between. The CDR3 runs to 13 residues. The CDR3 DNA reads TGTGCCAGCAGCGCAGCGGATTACAATGAGCAGTTCTTC. Protein: CASSAADYNEQFF.

For this clone: The junction and the germline gene differ at one end; a read error may be behind it. V is TRBV7-9 and J is TRBJ1-5; 9 nucleotides match TRBD1. CDR3 size: 14 residues. Germline V gene sequence: CDR1 SEHNR, CDR2 FQNEAQ (reference sequence). CDR3 amino acids: CSSSQDRGDQPQHF. CDR3 bases: TGTTCCAGCAGCCAGGACAGGGGAGATCAGCCCCAGCATTTT.

A single count supports this clone. This chain connects TRBV25-1 to TRBJ1-2, with 9 bases matching TRBD1. CDR1 and CDR2 from the germline V gene are MGHDK and SYGVNS. This CDR3 comprises 15 residues. The junction had 17 bases not matched to a gene; V was cut back by 10 bases and J by 8 bases. The CDR3 here is CATEGDRVIGEGYTF. For the CDR3, the DNA is TGTGCCACAGAGGGGGACAGGGTGATCGGTGAAGGCTACACCTTC.

The chain carries TRBV19 and TRBJ2-2, with 9 bases that match TRBD2. V was clipped by 7 bases and J by 4 bases; unmatched bases: 16. The germline gives CDR1 LNHDA, CDR2 SQIVND (reference sequence). This CDR3 is built from 18 residues. The CDR3 nucleotides are TGTGCCAGTACCAATTCCGTTCTAGCGGGAAGGGTCACCGGGGAGCTGTTTTTT. Protein product: CASTNSVLAGRVTGELFF. The full variable domain, completed using reference TRBV19 and TRBJ2-2, is DGGITQSPKYLFRKEGQNVTLSCEQNLNHDAMYWYRQDPGQGLRLIYYSQIVNDFQKGDIAEGYSVSREKKESFPLTVTSAQKNPTAFYLCASTNSVLAGRVTGELFFGEGSRLTVL.

The chain couples TRBV30 to TRBJ2-1; possible D gene TRBD2, 7 bases. Trimming stripped 1 base from V and 4 bases from J, with 14 bases between. CDR1 is GTSNPN, CDR2 SVGIG, per germline (reference sequence). The CDR3 extends over 15 amino acids. For the CDR3, the DNA is TGTGCCTGGAGTGGAGGGGGGGGACGATACAATGAGCAGTTCTTC. Its protein is CAWSGGGGRYNEQFF.

The chain combines TRBV5-6 with TRBJ2-7; 10 bases agree with TRBD2. The V gene's germline CDR1 is SGHDT and CDR2 YYEEEE. V was clipped by 2 bases and J by 2 bases; unmatched bases: 10. This CDR3 comprises 17 residues. The CDR3 sequence is CASSFVARSGRAYEQYF. The CDR3 DNA reads as TGTGCCAGCAGCTTTGTCGCAAGGAGCGGGAGGGCCTACGAGCAGTACTTC.

This rearrangement joins TRBV5-1 to TRBJ1-4, with 7 bases identical to TRBD1. CDR1 is SGHRS, CDR2 YFSETQ, per germline. Unmatched junction bases numbered 11, after V lost 5 bases and J lost 7 bases. The CDR3 runs to 15 residues. This chain's CDR3 is CASRLRTGGGEKLFF. CDR3 DNA sequence: TGCGCCAGCAGGCTCCGGACAGGAGGCGGTGAAAAACTGTTTTTT.

This clone was seen a few times. The chain carries TRBV16 and TRBJ1-5; no definite D call. The CDR3 spans 13 residues. The germline V and J ends were trimmed by 0 bases and 7 bases, with 7 bases remaining between them. Germline V gene sequence: CDR1 KGHSY, CDR2 FQNENV. In DNA, the CDR3 is TGTGCCAGCAGCCAATCGAGGTCACAGCCCCAGCATTTT. Protein: CASSQSRSQPQHF.